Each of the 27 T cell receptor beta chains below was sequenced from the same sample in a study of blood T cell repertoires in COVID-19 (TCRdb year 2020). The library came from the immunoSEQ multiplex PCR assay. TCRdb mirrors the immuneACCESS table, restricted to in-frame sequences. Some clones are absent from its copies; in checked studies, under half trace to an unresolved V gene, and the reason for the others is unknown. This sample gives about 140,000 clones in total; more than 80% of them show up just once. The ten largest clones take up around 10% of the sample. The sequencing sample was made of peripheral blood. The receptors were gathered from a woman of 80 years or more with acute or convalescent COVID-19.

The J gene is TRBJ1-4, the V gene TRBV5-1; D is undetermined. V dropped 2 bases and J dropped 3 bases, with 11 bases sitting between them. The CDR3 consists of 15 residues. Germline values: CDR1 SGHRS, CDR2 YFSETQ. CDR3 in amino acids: CASSLRPDSNEKLFF. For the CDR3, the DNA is TGCGCCAGCAGCTTAAGACCGGACTCTAATGAAAAACTGTTTTTT.

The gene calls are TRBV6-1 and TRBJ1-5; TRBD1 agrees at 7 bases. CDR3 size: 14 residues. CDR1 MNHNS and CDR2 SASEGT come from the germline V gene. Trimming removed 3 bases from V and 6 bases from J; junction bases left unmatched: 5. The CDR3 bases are TGTGCCAGCAGTGAGGCCAGGGGGATTCAGCCCCAGCATTTT. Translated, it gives CASSEARGIQPQHF.

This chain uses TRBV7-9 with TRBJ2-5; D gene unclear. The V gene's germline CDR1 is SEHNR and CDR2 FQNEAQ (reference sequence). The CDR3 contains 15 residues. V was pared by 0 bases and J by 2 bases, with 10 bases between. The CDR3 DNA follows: TGTGCCAGCAGCTTAGCGCTGTCGGTACAAGAGACCCAGTACTTC. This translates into CASSLALSVQETQYF.

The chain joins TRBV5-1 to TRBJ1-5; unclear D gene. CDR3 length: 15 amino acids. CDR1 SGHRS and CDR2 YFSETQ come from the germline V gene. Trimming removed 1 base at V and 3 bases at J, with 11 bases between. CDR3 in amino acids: CASSLSSGYNQPQHF. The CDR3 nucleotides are TGCGCCAGCAGCTTGAGTTCAGGCTACAATCAGCCCCAGCATTTT.

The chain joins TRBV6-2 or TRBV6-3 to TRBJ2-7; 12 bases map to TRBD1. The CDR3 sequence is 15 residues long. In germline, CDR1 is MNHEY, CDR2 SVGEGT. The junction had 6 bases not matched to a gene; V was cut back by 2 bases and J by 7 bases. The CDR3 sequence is CASSYRWDRGQEQYF. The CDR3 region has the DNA TGTGCCAGCAGTTACCGGTGGGACAGGGGGCAGGAGCAGTACTTC.

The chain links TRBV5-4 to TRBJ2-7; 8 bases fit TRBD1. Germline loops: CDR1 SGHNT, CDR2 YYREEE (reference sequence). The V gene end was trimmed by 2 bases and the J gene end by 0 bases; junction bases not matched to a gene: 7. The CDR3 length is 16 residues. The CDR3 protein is CASSLPGTGFSYEQYF. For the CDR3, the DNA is TGTGCCAGCAGCTTACCCGGGACAGGCTTCTCCTACGAGCAGTACTTC.

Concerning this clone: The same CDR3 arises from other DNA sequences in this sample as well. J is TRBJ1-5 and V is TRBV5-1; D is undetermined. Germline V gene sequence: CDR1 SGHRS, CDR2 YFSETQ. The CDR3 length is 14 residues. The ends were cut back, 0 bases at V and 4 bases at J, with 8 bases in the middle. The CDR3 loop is CASSLGTGNQPQHF. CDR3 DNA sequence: TGCGCCAGCAGCTTGGGGACGGGAAATCAGCCCCAGCATTTT. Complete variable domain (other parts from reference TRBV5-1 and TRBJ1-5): KAGVTQTPRYLIKTRGQQVTLSCSPISGHRSVSWYQQTPGQGLQFLFEYFSETQRNKGNFPGRFSGRQFSNSRSEMNVSTLELGDSALYLCASSLGTGNQPQHFGDGTRLSIL.

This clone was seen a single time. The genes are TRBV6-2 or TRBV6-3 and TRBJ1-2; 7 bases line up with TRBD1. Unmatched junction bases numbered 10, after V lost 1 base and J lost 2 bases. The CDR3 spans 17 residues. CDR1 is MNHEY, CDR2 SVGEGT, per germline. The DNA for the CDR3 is TGTGCCAGCAGTTACTTCCGGACAGGTCAGTCGAACTATGGCTACACCTTC. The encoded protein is CASSYFRTGQSNYGYTF.

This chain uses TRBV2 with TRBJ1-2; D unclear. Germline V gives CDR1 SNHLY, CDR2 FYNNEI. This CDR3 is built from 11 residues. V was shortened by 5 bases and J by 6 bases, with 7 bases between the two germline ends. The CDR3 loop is CASSYFHGYTF. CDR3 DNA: TGTGCCAGCAGTTACTTCCATGGCTACACCTTC.

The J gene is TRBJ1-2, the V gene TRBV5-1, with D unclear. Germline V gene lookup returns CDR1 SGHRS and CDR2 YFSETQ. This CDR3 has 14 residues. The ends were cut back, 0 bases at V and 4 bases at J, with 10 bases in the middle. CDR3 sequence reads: CASSLDPRGYGYTF. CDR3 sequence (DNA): TGCGCCAGCAGCTTGGACCCCCGGGGCTATGGCTACACCTTC.

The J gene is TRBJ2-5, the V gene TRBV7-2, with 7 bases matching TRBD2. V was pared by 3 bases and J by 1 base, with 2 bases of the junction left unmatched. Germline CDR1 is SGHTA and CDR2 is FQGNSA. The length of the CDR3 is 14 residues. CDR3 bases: TGTGCCAGCAGCTTCCAGCGGGGCCAAGAGACCCAGTACTTC. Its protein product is CASSFQRGQETQYF.

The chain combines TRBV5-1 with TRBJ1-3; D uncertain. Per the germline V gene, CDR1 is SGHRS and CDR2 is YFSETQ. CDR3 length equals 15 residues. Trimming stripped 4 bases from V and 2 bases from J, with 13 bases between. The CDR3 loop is CASSPEFGPGNTIYF. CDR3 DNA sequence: TGCGCCAGCAGCCCGGAGTTTGGTCCTGGAAACACCATATATTTT.

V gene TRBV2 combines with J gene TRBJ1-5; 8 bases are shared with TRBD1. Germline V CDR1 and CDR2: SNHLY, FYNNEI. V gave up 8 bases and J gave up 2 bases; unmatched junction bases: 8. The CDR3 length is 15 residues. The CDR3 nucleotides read TGTGCCAGCTCGGCCGGGACAGGAGGCAATCAGCCCCAGCATTTT. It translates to CASSAGTGGNQPQHF.

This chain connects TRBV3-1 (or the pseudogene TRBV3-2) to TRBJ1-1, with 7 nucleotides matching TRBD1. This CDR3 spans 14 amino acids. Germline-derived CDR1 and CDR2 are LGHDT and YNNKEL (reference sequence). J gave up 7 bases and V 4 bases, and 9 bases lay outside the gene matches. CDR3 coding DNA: TGTGCCAGCAGCCCCCTAGGCAGGGGGATTGAAGCTTTCTTT. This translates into CASSPLGRGIEAFF.

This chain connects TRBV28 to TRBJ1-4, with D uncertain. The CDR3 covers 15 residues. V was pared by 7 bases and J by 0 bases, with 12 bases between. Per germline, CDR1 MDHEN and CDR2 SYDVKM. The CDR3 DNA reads TGTGCCAGCACCCTCGCAGGCGCAACTAATGAAAAACTGTTTTTT. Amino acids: CASTLAGATNEKLFF.

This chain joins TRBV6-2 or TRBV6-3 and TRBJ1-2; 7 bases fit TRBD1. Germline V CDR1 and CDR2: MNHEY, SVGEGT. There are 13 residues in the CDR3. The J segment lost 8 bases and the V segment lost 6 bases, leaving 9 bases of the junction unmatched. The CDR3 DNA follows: TGTGCCAGCAGCTCTCGACAGGGTGGCGGCTACACCTTC. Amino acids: CASSSRQGGGYTF.

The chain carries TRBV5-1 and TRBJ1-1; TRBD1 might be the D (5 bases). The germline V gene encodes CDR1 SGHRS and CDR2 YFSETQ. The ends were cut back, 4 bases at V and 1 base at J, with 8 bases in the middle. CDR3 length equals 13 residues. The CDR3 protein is CASSQGGNTEAFF. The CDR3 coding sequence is TGCGCCAGCAGCCAGGGCGGGAACACTGAAGCTTTCTTT.

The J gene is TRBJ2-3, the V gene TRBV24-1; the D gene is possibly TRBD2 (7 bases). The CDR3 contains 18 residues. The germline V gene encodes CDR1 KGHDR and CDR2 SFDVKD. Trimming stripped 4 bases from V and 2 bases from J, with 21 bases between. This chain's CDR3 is CATSEGRFAGAFTDTQYF. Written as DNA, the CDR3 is TGTGCCACCAGTGAAGGTCGCTTTGCGGGGGCCTTCACAGATACGCAGTATTTT.

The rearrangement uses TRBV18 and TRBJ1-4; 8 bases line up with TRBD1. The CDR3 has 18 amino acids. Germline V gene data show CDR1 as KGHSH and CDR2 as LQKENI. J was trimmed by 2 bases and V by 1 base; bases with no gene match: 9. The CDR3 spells CASSPRIGQGDTNEKLFF. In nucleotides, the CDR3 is TGTGCCAGCTCACCACGGATTGGACAGGGCGATACTAATGAAAAACTGTTTTTT.

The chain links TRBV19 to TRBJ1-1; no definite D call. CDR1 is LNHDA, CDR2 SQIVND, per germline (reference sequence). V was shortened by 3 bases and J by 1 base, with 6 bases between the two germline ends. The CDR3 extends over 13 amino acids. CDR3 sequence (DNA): TGTGCCAGTAGTATTAACAGGAACACTGAAGCTTTCTTT. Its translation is CASSINRNTEAFF. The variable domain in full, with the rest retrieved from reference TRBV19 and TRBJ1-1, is DGGITQSPKYLFRKEGQNVTLSCEQNLNHDAMYWYRQDPGQGLRLIYYSQIVNDFQKGDIAEGYSVSREKKESFPLTVTSAQKNPTAFYLCASSINRNTEAFFGQGTRLTVV.

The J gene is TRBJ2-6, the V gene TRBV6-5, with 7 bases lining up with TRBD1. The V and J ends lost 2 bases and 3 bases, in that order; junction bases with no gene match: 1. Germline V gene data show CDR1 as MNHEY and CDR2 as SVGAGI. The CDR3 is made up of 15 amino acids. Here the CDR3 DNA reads TGTGCCAGCAGTTACAGGGGGCATGGGGCCAACGTCCTGACTTTC. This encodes CASSYRGHGANVLTF.

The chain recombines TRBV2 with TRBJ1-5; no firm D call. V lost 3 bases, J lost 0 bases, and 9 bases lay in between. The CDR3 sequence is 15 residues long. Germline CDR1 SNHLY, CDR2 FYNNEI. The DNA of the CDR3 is TGTGCCAGCAGTGAGACACACCATAGCAATCAGCCCCAGCATTTT. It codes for CASSETHHSNQPQHF.

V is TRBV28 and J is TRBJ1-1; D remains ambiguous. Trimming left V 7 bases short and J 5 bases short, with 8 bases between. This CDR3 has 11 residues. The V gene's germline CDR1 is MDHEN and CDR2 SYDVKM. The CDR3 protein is CASTRSTEAFF. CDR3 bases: TGTGCCAGCACTAGAAGTACTGAAGCTTTCTTT.

The CDR3 DNA follows: TGTGCCAGCAGTTACCCCGGGACAGTCGAGCAGTACTTC. Its translation: CASSYPGTVEQYF. J is TRBJ2-7 and V is TRBV6-6; TRBD1 agrees at 7 bases. This CDR3 has 13 amino acids. Trimming took 2 bases from V and 6 from J; bases not matched to a gene: 4. Germline V gene sequence: CDR1 MNHNY, CDR2 SVGAGI (reference sequence).

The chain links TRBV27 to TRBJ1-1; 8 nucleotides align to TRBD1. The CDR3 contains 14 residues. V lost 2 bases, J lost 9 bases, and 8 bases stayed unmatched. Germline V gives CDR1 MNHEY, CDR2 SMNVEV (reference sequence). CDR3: CASSLPRTGSKAFF. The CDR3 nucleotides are TGTGCCAGCAGTTTACCTAGGACAGGGTCTAAAGCTTTCTTT.

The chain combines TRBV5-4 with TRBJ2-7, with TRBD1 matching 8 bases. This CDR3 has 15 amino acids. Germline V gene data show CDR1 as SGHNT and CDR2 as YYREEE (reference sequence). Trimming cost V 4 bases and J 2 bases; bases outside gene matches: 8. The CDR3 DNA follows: TGTGCCAGCAGCACCACAGGGGGGCCTACCTACGAGCAGTACTTC. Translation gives CASSTTGGPTYEQYF.

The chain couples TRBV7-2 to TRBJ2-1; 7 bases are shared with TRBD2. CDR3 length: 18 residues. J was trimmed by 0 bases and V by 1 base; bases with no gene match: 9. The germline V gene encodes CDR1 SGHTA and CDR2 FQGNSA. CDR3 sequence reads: CASSLEPSGPSSYNEQFF. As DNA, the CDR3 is TGTGCCAGCAGCTTAGAACCTAGCGGACCAAGCTCCTACAATGAGCAGTTCTTC. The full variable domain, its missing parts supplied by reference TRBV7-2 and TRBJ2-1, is GAGVSQSPSNKVTEKGKDVELRCDPISGHTALYWYRQSLGQGLEFLIYFQGNSAPDKSGLPSDRFSAERTGGSVSTLTIQRTQQEDSAVYLCASSLEPSGPSSYNEQFFGPGTRLTVL.